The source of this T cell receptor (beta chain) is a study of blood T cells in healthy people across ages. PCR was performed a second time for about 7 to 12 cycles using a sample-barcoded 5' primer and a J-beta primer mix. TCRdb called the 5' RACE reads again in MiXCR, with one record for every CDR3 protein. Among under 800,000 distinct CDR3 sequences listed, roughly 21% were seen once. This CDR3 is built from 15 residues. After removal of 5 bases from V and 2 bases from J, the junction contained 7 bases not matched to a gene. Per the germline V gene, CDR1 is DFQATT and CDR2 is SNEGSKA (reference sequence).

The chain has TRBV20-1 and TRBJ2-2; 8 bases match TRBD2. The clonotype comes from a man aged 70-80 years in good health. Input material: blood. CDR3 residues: CSAFSGTKNTGELFF. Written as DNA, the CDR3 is TGCAGTGCTTTTAGCGGGACTAAAAACACCGGGGAGCTGTTTTTT.